The present T cell receptor beta chain was sequenced within a study of identical twins. In its sample, this clonotype was seen a few times. This CDR3 region has 16 residues. Trimming removed 4 bases at V and 2 bases at J, with 16 bases between. The germline V gene has CDR1 MNHEY and CDR2 SMNVEV (reference sequence). From the 5' RACE reads, TCRdb called clonotypes with MiXCR, one entry per CDR3 protein. The sample has under 300,000 distinct CDR3 sequences, 6% to 7% seen once; the top ten hold roughly 14%. These data also featured in a second study, about T cells expressing NK-cell markers. That source adds: The authors restricted sorting to alpha-beta TCR T cells with an anti-gamma-delta TCR antibody in several experiments.

The origin of this receptor is a woman aged 18-29 years in good health. The V gene is TRBV27, the J gene TRBJ2-3, with D possibly matching TRBD1 (7 bases). Sequenced sample: CD8+ T cells sorted from blood. CDR3: CASSYLEGATTDTQYF. The CDR3 nucleotides read TGTGCCAGCAGTTACCTGGAGGGGGCGACCACAGATACGCAGTATTTT.